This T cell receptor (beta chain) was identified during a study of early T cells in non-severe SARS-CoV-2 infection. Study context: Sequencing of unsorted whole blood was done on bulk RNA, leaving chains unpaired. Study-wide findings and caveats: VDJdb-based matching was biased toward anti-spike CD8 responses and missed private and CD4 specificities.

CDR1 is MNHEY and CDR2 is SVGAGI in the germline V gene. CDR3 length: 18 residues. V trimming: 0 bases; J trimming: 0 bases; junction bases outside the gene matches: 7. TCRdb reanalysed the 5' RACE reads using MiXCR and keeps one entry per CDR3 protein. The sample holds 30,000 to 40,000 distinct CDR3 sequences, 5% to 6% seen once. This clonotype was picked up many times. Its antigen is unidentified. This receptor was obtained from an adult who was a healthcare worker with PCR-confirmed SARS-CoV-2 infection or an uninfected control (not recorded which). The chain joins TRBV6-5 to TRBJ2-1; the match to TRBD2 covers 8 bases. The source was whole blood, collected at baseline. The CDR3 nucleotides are TGTGCCAGCAGTTACTCATCGGGGGGGTTGAGCTCCTACAATGAGCAGTTCTTC. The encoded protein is CASSYSSGGLSSYNEQFF.